Following are 8 T cell receptor beta chains from one sample sequenced in a study of vaccination effects on CD4 cells after COVID-19. Their antigens remain unidentified. The table came from immunoSEQ multiplex PCR; TCRdb's copy has only in-frame clones and leaves some out. Among 70,000 to 85,000 clones listed, approximately 81% were seen once. Antigen-specific CD4+ T cell clonotypes were called by their expansion after viral peptide-pool culture in ViraFEST. CD4+ T cell isolation took place after 10 days of culture. Vaccination of participants consisted of two doses of either the BNT162b2 or mRNA-1273 vaccine. The specimen was CD4+ T cells from PBMCs cultured with HCoV-229E spike peptides, collected after COVID-19 vaccination. All receptors come from a human donor who received a COVID-19 vaccine.

This clone turned up a few times. This sequence joins TRBV4-1 and TRBJ2-2; no definite D call. With 1 base removed from V and 2 bases from J, the gap between germline ends came to 17 bases. The CDR3 contains 18 residues. Per the germline V gene, CDR1 is MGHRA and CDR2 is YSYEKL. CDR3 sequence (DNA): TGCGCCAGCAGCCAAGCTACCAACGTAGGTCTCAACACCGGGGAGCTGTTTTTT. As protein: CASSQATNVGLNTGELFF.

The chain carries TRBV18 and TRBJ2-7; TRBD1 matches at 10 bases. Unmatched junction bases numbered 2, after V lost 3 bases and J lost 3 bases. Per the germline V gene, CDR1 is KGHSH and CDR2 is LQKENI. CDR3 length equals 14 residues. CDR3 sequence reads: CASSPGQGFYEQYV. The CDR3 DNA follows: TGTGCCAGCTCACCGGGACAGGGGTTCTACGAGCAGTACGTC.

This chain joins TRBV5-1 and TRBJ1-1; TRBD1 might be the D (6 bases). Germline V lookup: CDR1 SGHRS, CDR2 YFSETQ. The length of the CDR3 is 14 residues. The V and J ends lost 5 bases and 2 bases respectively, with 13 bases between them. DNA of the CDR3: TGCGCCAGCAGATGGACAGCGGACAACACTGAAGCTTTCTTT. Protein product: CASRWTADNTEAFF.

The gene calls are TRBV10-3 and TRBJ2-5; D call uncertain. Germline CDR1 and CDR2: ENHRY and SYGVKD. The CDR3 is 12 residues long. V lost 4 bases and J 5 bases, leaving 8 bases between the germline ends. As DNA, the CDR3 is TGTGCCATCAGTGTCAACGGGGAGACCCAGTACTTC. Translating it yields CAISVNGETQYF.

The V and J genes are TRBV6-5 and TRBJ1-1; D not resolved. The CDR3 length is 13 residues. V gave up 7 bases and J gave up 0 bases, with 9 bases separating them. Germline V gives CDR1 MNHEY, CDR2 SVGAGI. Written as DNA, the CDR3 is TGTGCCAGCAAACAGTCAATGAACACTGAAGCTTTCTTT. The encoded protein is CASKQSMNTEAFF.

V gene TRBV10-2 combines with J gene TRBJ2-6; D is undetermined. Trimming pared 11 bases from V and 0 bases from J, leaving 8 bases between. CDR1 is WSHSY, CDR2 SAAADI, per germline. The CDR3 sequence is 13 residues long. CDR3 DNA sequence: TGCGCCTCCCTCCTCTCTGGGGCCAACGTCCTGACTTTC. Translating it yields CASLLSGANVLTF.

The chain has TRBV21-1 and TRBJ1-2. TRBV21-1 has pseudogene status. CDR3 length equals 15 residues. The CDR3 reads CAREPKNGGEGGYTF. The CDR3 DNA sequence: TGTGCCAGAGAACCTAAGAACGGGGGGGAAGGCGGCTACACCTTC.

V gene TRBV10-3 combines with J gene TRBJ1-5, with 9 bases matching TRBD1. Germline V lookup: CDR1 ENHRY, CDR2 SYGVKD. The trim removed 0 bases at V and 0 bases at J, leaving 6 bases unmatched. The CDR3 has 18 amino acids. The CDR3 DNA sequence: TGTGCCATCAGTGAGTCCGGACAGGGGAGAAATAGCAATCAGCCCCAGCATTTT. It encodes CAISESGQGRNSNQPQHF.